The next 21 T cell receptor beta chains were all read from a single sample in a study of human T cells and chemical hapten exposure. TCRdb used MiXCR to reprocess the RACE reads, holding one entry per CDR3 protein. Here the sample spans some 79,000 distinct CDR3 sequences, about 10% being singletons. Sample time point: patch test 3, about 24 weeks after DPC sensitization. Treatment meaning: therapeutic diphenylcyclopropenone sensitization with weekly scalp DPC. Sequencing used whole blood, obtained in connection with sensitization to the hapten diphenylcyclopropenone (DPC). The receptors here all came from a woman aged 45 to 65 with alopecia areata. Some clones in this sample may be carry-over from other donors' samples.

This clonotype showed up many times. The CDR3 region is CASSPARGWETQYF. The CDR3 DNA reads TGTGCCAGCAGCCCAGCGCGGGGATGGGAGACCCAGTACTTC. The chain joins TRBV11-2 to TRBJ2-5; maybe TRBD2 (6 bases). Trimming pared 5 bases from V and 5 bases from J, leaving 15 bases between. In germline, CDR1 is SGHAT, CDR2 FQNNGV. This CDR3 has 14 amino acids. The full variable domain, with the rest looked up from reference TRBV11-2 and TRBJ2-5, is EAGVAQSPRYKIIEKRQSVAFWCNPISGHATLYWYQQILGQGPKLLIQFQNNGVVDDSQLPKDRFSAERLKGVDSTLKIQPAKLEDSAVYLCASSPARGWETQYFGPGTRLLVL.

The chain is built from TRBV6-2 or TRBV6-3 and TRBJ2-7; no reliable D call. Germline CDR1 and CDR2: MNHEY and SVGEGT. Deletions cut 7 bases from V and 3 bases from J, with 13 bases between. CDR3 length: 13 residues. CDR3 loop: CASIETSSYEQYF. The CDR3, as DNA: TGTGCCAGCATCGAGACGTCTAGCTACGAGCAGTACTTC.

The chain has TRBV10-3 and TRBJ2-7; D uncertain. Germline assignment: CDR1 ENHRY and CDR2 SYGVKD. V was pared by 6 bases and J by 5 bases, with 11 bases between. The CDR3 is 12 amino acids. CDR3: CAISPGWDEQYF. DNA of the CDR3: TGTGCCATCAGCCCGGGTTGGGACGAGCAGTACTTC.

This clonotype showed up many times. This chain joins TRBV29-1 and TRBJ2-3; 7 bases map to TRBD2. The CDR3 loop spans 15 amino acids. The V gene's germline CDR1 is SQVTM and CDR2 ANQGSEA. V shed 3 bases and J 0 bases; nucleotides not matched to a gene: 6. CDR3 protein: CSVDRLADSTDTQYF. CDR3 sequence (DNA): TGCAGCGTTGACCGCCTAGCGGATAGCACAGATACGCAGTATTTT.

This clonotype was counted many times. The chain combines TRBV11-2 with TRBJ2-1; TRBD2 agrees at 7 bases. Unmatched junction bases numbered 3, after V lost 5 bases and J lost 2 bases. The CDR3 loop spans 14 amino acids. From germline, CDR1 is SGHAT and CDR2 FQNNGV. CDR3 amino acids: CASSTSGTYNEQFF. The CDR3 DNA is TGTGCCAGCAGCACAAGCGGGACCTACAATGAGCAGTTCTTC.

This clonotype was detected ten times or more. This chain links TRBV30 with TRBJ2-7; D is ambiguous. This CDR3 contains 12 residues. Trimming took 2 bases from V and 3 from J, leaving 8 bases between them. Germline loops: CDR1 GTSNPN, CDR2 SVGIG (reference sequence). The CDR3 region has the DNA TGTGCCTGGAGTTTTGTTGGCTACGAGCAGTACTTC. Its protein is CAWSFVGYEQYF.

This clonotype has only a few counts. CDR3 DNA sequence: TGTGCCAGCAGTTACGGACATCAAGAGACCCAGTACTTC. Its protein product is CASSYGHQETQYF. The genes are TRBV6-6 and TRBJ2-5; tentatively, D is TRBD1 (5 bases). V lost 2 bases and J lost 2, with 6 bases in between. CDR3 length: 13 amino acids. CDR1 and CDR2 from the germline V gene are MNHNY and SVGAGI (reference sequence).

This clonotype has just a few counts. At one end the junction does not follow the germline gene, possibly because of a read error. The chain combines TRBV9 with TRBJ2-5, with 12 bases fitting TRBD2. CDR3 length equals 16 residues. Looked up from germline, CDR1 is SGDLS and CDR2 is YYNGEE. The CDR3 reads CASSVGLAGAQDTQYF. CDR3 nucleotide sequence: TGTGCCAGCAGCGTAGGACTAGCGGGAGCCCAAGATACCCAGTACTTC.

About this clonotype: This CDR3 is missing its conserved last phenylalanine or tryptophan, likely due to a read error. The chain couples TRBV5-4 to TRBJ2-5; D is uncertain. This CDR3 has 12 residues. CDR1 and CDR2 from the germline V gene are SGHNT and YYREEE (reference sequence). Trimming removed 4 bases at V and 5 bases at J, with 9 bases between. The DNA of the CDR3 is TGTGCCAGCAGCGGCCCAAAGGAGACCCAGTACCTC. Residues: CASSGPKETQYL.

On this clonotype: A much larger clone lies one base from this, so it may be a read error. The chain carries TRBV5-4 and TRBJ2-5; 10 positions agree with TRBD1. This CDR3 is 15 amino acids long. Germline V gene sequence: CDR1 SGHNT, CDR2 YYREEE (reference sequence). V lost 4 bases and J lost 6; bases outside the gene matches: 9. The CDR3 sequence is CASSTGTGVKQTQYF. CDR3 nucleotides: TGTGCCAGCAGCACGGGGACAGGGGTAAAACAGACCCAGTACTTC.

A word on this clonotype: This could be a read error, since a much larger clone is one nucleotide away. The rearrangement uses TRBV28 and TRBJ1-1; perhaps TRBD1 as D (5 bases). Trimming cost V 5 bases and J 6 bases, with 19 bases left between them. This CDR3 region has 15 residues. Germline V gene lookup returns CDR1 MDHEN and CDR2 SYDVKM. CDR3 in DNA: TGTGCCAGCAGTCCCGCGGTAGGGGCTGGCGCTGAAGCTTTCTTT. Protein: CASSPAVGAGAEAFF.

Many counts were recorded for this clonotype. In DNA, the CDR3 is TGTGCCAGCAGCTTAGCGGTGGGTGCGACAGATACGCAGTATTTT. Amino acid sequence: CASSLAVGATDTQYF. This chain uses TRBV7-9 with TRBJ2-3, with D unclear. Germline-derived CDR1 and CDR2 are SEHNR and FQNEAQ (reference sequence). CDR3 length equals 15 residues. The ends were cut back, 0 bases at V and 3 bases at J, with 10 bases in the middle.

Remarks on this clonotype: The junction does not match germline at one end; this may be a read error. The chain recombines TRBV29-1 with TRBJ2-7, with D possibly matching TRBD1 (5 bases). The CDR3 has 14 residues. Germline CDR1 is SQVTM and CDR2 is ANQGSEA. The CDR3 region has the DNA TGCAACGTTGGTAGGGTGGGGCCCTCCTCGGAGCAGTACTTC. Its protein is CNVGRVGPSSEQYF.

This clonotype was seen repeatedly, ten times or more. The V and J genes are TRBV9 and TRBJ1-1; 10 bases are a match to TRBD1. This CDR3 region has 17 residues. V gave up 6 bases and J gave up 4 bases; unmatched junction bases: 15. The germline CDR1 and CDR2 sequences are SGDLS and YYNGEE. The CDR3 loop is CASTTSWDRGEGTEAFF. CDR3 DNA: TGTGCCAGCACCACGTCCTGGGACAGGGGAGAGGGCACTGAAGCTTTCTTT.

This clonotype was detected only once. This rearrangement joins TRBV19 to TRBJ2-7; the D gene is possibly TRBD2 (5 bases). V was shortened by 4 bases and J by 1 base, with 14 bases between the two germline ends. The CDR3 is 15 residues long. Germline lookup yields CDR1 LNHDA and CDR2 SQIVND (reference sequence). The CDR3 DNA reads TGTGCCAGTAGTAGTGGACTCTCAGGATCCTACGAGCAGTACTTC. Its translation: CASSSGLSGSYEQYF.

This clonotype was recorded at least ten times. This rearrangement joins TRBV20-1 to TRBJ1-5, with a possible D match to TRBD1 (6 bases). The CDR3 runs to 12 residues. Between the trimmed V and J ends, which lost 6 bases and 6 bases, there was a span of 12 bases. Looked up from germline, CDR1 is DFQATT and CDR2 is SNEGSKA (reference sequence). The DNA for the CDR3 is TGCAGTGCAAGCGGGGGCAGTCAGCCCCAGCATTTT. Its translation is CSASGGSQPQHF.

This clonotype appeared many times. Here the CDR3 reads CASTPRGELFF. CDR3 bases: TGTGCCAGCACCCCCAGGGGGGAGCTGTTTTTT. The V gene is TRBV12-3 or TRBV12-4, the J gene TRBJ2-2, with D uncertain. This CDR3 spans 11 amino acids. Between the trimmed V and J ends, which lost 7 bases and 8 bases, there was a span of 8 bases.

This clonotype was recorded at least ten times. This chain links TRBV7-9 with TRBJ2-7, with D possibly being TRBD2 (6 bases). Trimming cost V 0 bases and J 0 bases, with 15 bases left between them. This CDR3 has 17 amino acids. The germline CDR1 and CDR2 sequences are SEHNR and FQNEAQ (reference sequence). This CDR3 reads CASSLAIRAGPSYEQYF. The CDR3 coding sequence is TGTGCCAGCAGCTTAGCTATTAGGGCGGGGCCCTCCTACGAGCAGTACTTC.

The gene calls are TRBV5-1 and TRBJ2-1; 7 bases agree with TRBD2. Trimming removed 4 bases from V and 7 bases from J; junction bases left unmatched: 5. CDR1 and CDR2 from the germline V gene are SGHRS and YFSETQ. The CDR3 loop spans 13 amino acids. The CDR3 DNA reads as TGCGCCAGCAGCGGGGGACTAACGAATGAGCAGTTCTTC. This gives the protein CASSGGLTNEQFF.

This clonotype was counted between two and nine times. The CDR3 nucleotides read TGTGCCAGCAGCCCACAGGGGCCGCGGGGGACCCAGTACTTC. Translated: CASSPQGPRGTQYF. V usage is TRBV7-8 and J usage is TRBJ2-5; weak D call: TRBD1 (7 bases). The germline V gene has CDR1 SGHVS and CDR2 FQNEAQ. V was pared by 5 bases and J by 7 bases, with 17 bases between. There are 14 residues in the CDR3.

At least ten counts were recorded for this clonotype. The chain has TRBV11-2 and TRBJ1-6, with D unresolved. There are 15 residues in the CDR3. V dropped 0 bases and J dropped 3 bases, with 6 bases sitting between them. Germline V gene sequence: CDR1 SGHAT, CDR2 FQNNGV. In DNA, the CDR3 is TGTGCCAGCAGCTTAGAACTCTTCTATAATTCACCCCTCCACTTT. Its translation is CASSLELFYNSPLHF.